The rows below give T cell receptor beta chains drawn from one sample of a study of OX40 agonist ivuxolimab in advanced cancers. Produced via immunoSEQ multiplex PCR; TCRdb's table is partial and in-frame only. The sample includes roughly 91,000 clones, over 85% of them seen just once. The sequencing here drew on CD4+ or CD8+ T cells sorted from blood, taken in a trial of the OX40 agonist ivuxolimab. Receptor source: an adult with an advanced solid tumor such as melanoma, head and neck, liver or kidney cancer. Both conserved end residues are part of each CDR3. The D gene is left open where the match is weak. Size is omitted from some rows. Given values are once, few, many or a class for expanded clones.

size	V	D	J	CDR3	DNA
-	TRBV4-3	-	TRBJ1-1	CASSQEPLSTEAFF	TGCGCCAGCAGCCAAGAACCTCTGAGCACTGAAGCTTTCTTT
-	TRBV7-9	TRBD2	TRBJ2-3	CASSLISGGADTQYF	TGTGCCAGCAGCTTAATTAGCGGGGGCGCAGATACGCAGTATTTT
once	TRBV9	-	TRBJ2-1	CASSVGTPGNEQFF	TGTGCCAGCAGCGTAGGGACTCCCGGCAATGAGCAGTTCTTC
once	TRBV7-8	-	TRBJ1-5	CASSLTGRGPQHF	TGTGCCAGCAGCCTAACTGGCAGGGGGCCCCAGCATTTT
-	TRBV19	TRBD1	TRBJ1-1	CASSFHRGQRRTEAFF	TGTGCCAGTAGTTTCCACAGGGGGCAAAGGCGCACTGAAGCTTTCTTT
-	TRBV19	TRBD1	TRBJ2-7	CASSTRDRGHEQYF	TGTGCCAGTAGTACCCGGGACAGGGGCCACGAGCAGTACTTC
few	TRBV10-2	TRBD1	TRBJ1-5	CASREGQGSQPQHF	TGCGCCAGCAGGGAGGGACAGGGGAGTCAGCCCCAGCATTTT
-	TRBV7-2	-	TRBJ2-3	CASQARDTQYF	TGTGCCAGCCAGGCACGGGATACGCAGTATTTT
-	TRBV14	-	TRBJ2-3	CASSRESAQYF	TGTGCCAGCAGCCGGGAGTCCGCGCAGTATTTT
-	TRBV7-3	TRBD1	TRBJ2-1	CASSIGTGNEQFF	TGTGCCAGCAGCATAGGGACAGGGAATGAGCAGTTCTTC
-	TRBV15	-	TRBJ2-2	CATSRAAVTRTGELFF	TGTGCCACCAGCAGAGCGGCTGTAACCCGCACCGGGGAGCTGTTTTTT
-	TRBV5-1	-	TRBJ2-3	CASSAVEGGTDTQYF	TGCGCCAGCAGCGCGGTAGAGGGTGGCACAGATACGCAGTATTTT
-	TRBV6-1	-	TRBJ1-2	CASTLERVGNYGYTF	TGTGCCAGCACCTTGGAAAGGGTTGGAAACTATGGCTACACCTTC
once	TRBV19	-	TRBJ1-6	CASREGRIGSYNSPLHF	TGTGCCAGTAGGGAGGGGCGAATTGGCTCCTATAATTCACCCCTCCACTTT
-	TRBV10-3	TRBD1	TRBJ2-4	CAINPGQGNIQYF	TGTGCCATCAATCCAGGACAGGGGAACATTCAGTACTTC
once	TRBV7-2	TRBD1	TRBJ2-7	CASSPRGDRAFEQYF	TGTGCCAGCAGCCCCCGCGGGGACAGGGCCTTCGAGCAGTACTTC
-	TRBV27	-	TRBJ2-1	CASSPLSSRNEEQFF	TGTGCCAGCAGTCCCCTCTCAAGCAGGAATGAGGAGCAGTTCTTC
-	TRBV6-5	-	TRBJ1-1	CASAQGAEAFF	TGTGCCAGCGCCCAGGGCGCTGAAGCTTTCTTT
-	TRBV6-5	-	TRBJ2-2	CASSRDKGLGELFF	TGTGCCAGCAGCCGGGACAAGGGGCTCGGGGAGCTGTTTTTT
-	TRBV28	-	TRBJ1-1	CASSSSQGSWTEAFF	TGTGCCAGCAGTTCCTCACAGGGATCATGGACTGAAGCTTTCTTT
-	TRBV19	-	TRBJ2-7	CASSIGGSYEQYF	TGTGCCAGTAGTATAGGGGGCTCCTACGAGCAGTACTTC
-	TRBV6-1	TRBD1	TRBJ1-5	CASRTGGDSNQPQHF	TGTGCCAGCAGGACAGGGGGCGATAGCAATCAGCCCCAGCATTTT
-	TRBV15	TRBD1	TRBJ1-2	CATSRGTGPNYGYTF	TGTGCCACCAGCAGAGGGACAGGGCCAAACTATGGCTACACCTTC
-	TRBV30	-	TRBJ2-7	CAWSVKDKNYEQYF	TGTGCCTGGAGTGTAAAGGACAAGAACTACGAGCAGTACTTC
-	TRBV18	-	TRBJ2-7	CASSQGRDDEQYF	TGTGCCAGCTCACAGGGAAGAGACGACGAGCAGTACTTC
-	TRBV27	-	TRBJ2-1	CASSSRAGSYNEQFF	TGTGCCAGCAGTTCCCGAGCGGGCTCCTACAATGAGCAGTTCTTC
-	TRBV11-2	-	TRBJ2-2	CASSSPLGQPTGELFF	TGTGCCAGCAGCTCCCCCCTGGGGCAGCCCACCGGGGAGCTGTTTTTT
-	TRBV4-3	-	TRBJ2-7	CASSQDRDPYEQYF	TGCGCCAGCAGCCAAGATCGTGACCCCTACGAGCAGTACTTC
-	TRBV25-1	-	TRBJ1-1	CASNSVGNTEAFF	TGTGCCAGCAACTCGGTCGGGAACACTGAAGCTTTCTTT
-	TRBV9	-	TRBJ2-2	CASSAFGQSTGELFF	TGTGCCAGCAGCGCCTTTGGACAGTCGACCGGGGAGCTGTTTTTT
-	TRBV18	TRBD2	TRBJ2-1	CASSPRLAGGKQFF	TGTGCCAGCTCACCACGACTAGCGGGGGGCAAGCAGTTCTTC
-	TRBV9	-	TRBJ1-1	CASSTTPGGQSGKTEAFF	TGTGCCAGCAGCACAACACCGGGCGGTCAATCCGGGAAGACTGAAGCTTTCTTT
-	TRBV7-9	-	TRBJ1-6	CASSLEGGVSYNSPLHF	TGTGCCAGCAGCTTAGAAGGTGGAGTCTCCTATAATTCACCCCTCCACTTT
-	TRBV25-1	-	TRBJ1-4	CASSYMGTKEKLFF	TGTGCCAGCTCCTACATGGGGACTAAGGAAAAACTGTTTTTT
-	TRBV6-5	TRBD2	TRBJ2-7	CASSYSSGGAYEQYF	TGTGCCAGCAGTTACTCAAGCGGGGGGGCCTACGAGCAGTACTTC
-	TRBV7-2	-	TRBJ2-3	CASSPDSWGTDTQYF	TGTGCCAGCAGCCCCGATAGCTGGGGCACAGATACGCAGTATTTT
-	TRBV28	-	TRBJ1-2	CASNARADGYTF	TGTGCCAGCAATGCCAGGGCGGATGGCTACACCTTC
few	TRBV27	-	TRBJ1-6	CASSLKAWSPLHF	TGTGCCAGCAGTTTAAAGGCGTGGTCACCCCTCCACTTT
once	TRBV7-2	-	TRBJ2-5	CASSLGLGANQETQYF	TGTGCCAGCAGCTTAGGGTTGGGGGCAAACCAAGAGACCCAGTACTTC
-	TRBV11-1	TRBD1	TRBJ1-1	CASSPGDRQNTEAFF	TGTGCCAGCAGCCCAGGGGACAGGCAGAACACTGAAGCTTTCTTT
-	TRBV4-1	TRBD1	TRBJ2-3	CASSQAGTGVGDTQYF	TGCGCCAGCAGCCAAGCCGGGACAGGGGTGGGAGATACGCAGTATTTT
-	TRBV5-8	TRBD1	TRBJ2-6	CASSPWTGVGANVLTF	TGTGCCAGCAGCCCCTGGACAGGGGTGGGGGCCAACGTCCTGACTTTC
-	TRBV7-6	-	TRBJ2-7	CASSFNFESEQYF	TGTGCCAGCAGCTTTAACTTTGAGTCCGAGCAGTACTTC
once	TRBV6-1	-	TRBJ2-3	CASRQGPGPDTQYF	TGTGCCAGCAGACAGGGCCCGGGCCCAGATACGCAGTATTTT
-	TRBV5-4	-	TRBJ1-1	CASSLVGLSGTEAFF	TGTGCCAGCAGCTTGGTTGGGTTATCGGGCACTGAAGCTTTCTTT
-	TRBV5-1	TRBD1	TRBJ2-7	CASSIGQASYEQYF	TGCGCCAGCAGCATCGGACAGGCCTCCTACGAGCAGTACTTC
-	TRBV9	-	TRBJ2-2	CASSLEGLGGGELFF	TGTGCCAGCAGCCTAGAGGGACTCGGGGGCGGGGAGCTGTTTTTT
once	TRBV7-9	TRBD1	TRBJ1-2	CASSSTGVYGYTF	TGTGCCAGCAGCTCGACAGGGGTCTATGGCTACACCTTC